This TCR beta chain was sequenced in a study of blood T cell repertoires in COVID-19. The CDR3 runs to 16 residues. The V gene's germline CDR1 is LGHNA and CDR2 YNFKEQ. V shed 2 bases, J shed 7 bases, and the junction held 6 bases outside the gene matches. The data were produced by immunoSEQ multiplex PCR, yet TCRdb's version contains in-frame clones alone and is incomplete. Found here are about 250,000 clones, roughly 85% of them singletons; the top ten hold about 9.3%. The receptor's source is a woman aged 45 to 65 with acute COVID-19. The chain is built from TRBV4-2 and TRBJ1-6; 9 bases map to TRBD1. Sequencing used PBMCs or T cells enriched from blood (not recorded which). Here the CDR3 DNA reads TGTGCCAGCAGCCAACGGACAGGGGAAACCAATTCACCCCTCCACTTT. Translated: CASSQRTGETNSPLHF.